These T cell receptor beta chains were read from a single sample in a study of blood T cell repertoires in COVID-19. Profiling relied on immunoSEQ multiplex PCR, and the TCRdb table lists in-frame clones only, not all of them. The table shows roughly 90,000 clones, with about 87% occurring only once. Sequencing used peripheral blood. The source is a man in his forties with acute or convalescent COVID-19. Each CDR3 is given with its conserved first and last residue.

CDR3	V
CASSWGQGGTGELFF	TRBV27
CASSRGLANTGELFF	TRBV6-5
CASSYYRTVNTEAFF	TRBV6-5
CASSRQEQLFTEAFF	TRBV14
CASSPRQGDNYGYTF	TRBV5-1
CASSLIVGASSGANVLTF	TRBV5-1
CASSLTGTGLATNEKLFF	TRBV4-1
CASSPGGPSTDTQYF	TRBV18
CASSQGIESNYGYTF	TRBV3-1/TRBV3-2
CAWTRDSNYGYTF	TRBV30
CASSWGQNYGYTF	TRBV27
CASSLEAGGLNTIYF	TRBV5-1
CASSPRTSGTYEQYF	TRBV11-2
CASSTDRVGGYTF	TRBV19
CASSQEGEVGETQYF	TRBV4-2
CASSPRTGPYF	TRBV28
CASSEEASFSTEAFF	TRBV2
CASLGQLNTEAFF	TRBV18
CASSYGLAGRKETQYF	TRBV6-2/TRBV6-3
CASSIGQGTGLFF	TRBV19
CASSVAQTANTGELFF	TRBV9
CASSFPTYEQYF	TRBV12-3/TRBV12-4
CASSLGALSNQPQHF	TRBV19
CASSIQGASDTQYF	TRBV19
CASSNEQGGETQYF	TRBV6-5
CASSLDRDTGELFF	TRBV7-9
CAWSRQGNQPQHF	TRBV30
CASSYSPQRDAEAFF	TRBV6-5
CASRKNQIHGQGADEAFF	TRBV7-2
CASSLGGSGEKQETQYF	TRBV11-3
CASSYTSTPFEQYF	TRBV6-5
CASRTGQVNEQFF	TRBV6-5
CAWSRGQGAWDEQYF	TRBV30
CASSVAARGSGNTIYF	TRBV9
CASSLDNTWEQYF	TRBV11-2
CASSTLNYGYTF	TRBV19
CATRRTGNTGGEQYF	TRBV15
CASSAETENTEAFF	TRBV9
CASSRTGQGRKESVGYTF	TRBV7-9
CASSDPGLAGVGELFF	TRBV6-1
CASSPRGPGNTIYF	TRBV5-6
CATSDNLRQGASYNEQFF	TRBV24-1
CASSLGQGGEQYF	TRBV7-8
CASSLDPGTSIHNEQFF	TRBV11-2
CASSYRLAGRDTYSYNEQFF	TRBV6-2/TRBV6-3
CASAGGTGEEKLFF	TRBV6-5
CASKITANTEAFF	TRBV2
CASTDPGTAEFYGYTF	TRBV7-9
CAWSAGLAGGADTQYF	TRBV30